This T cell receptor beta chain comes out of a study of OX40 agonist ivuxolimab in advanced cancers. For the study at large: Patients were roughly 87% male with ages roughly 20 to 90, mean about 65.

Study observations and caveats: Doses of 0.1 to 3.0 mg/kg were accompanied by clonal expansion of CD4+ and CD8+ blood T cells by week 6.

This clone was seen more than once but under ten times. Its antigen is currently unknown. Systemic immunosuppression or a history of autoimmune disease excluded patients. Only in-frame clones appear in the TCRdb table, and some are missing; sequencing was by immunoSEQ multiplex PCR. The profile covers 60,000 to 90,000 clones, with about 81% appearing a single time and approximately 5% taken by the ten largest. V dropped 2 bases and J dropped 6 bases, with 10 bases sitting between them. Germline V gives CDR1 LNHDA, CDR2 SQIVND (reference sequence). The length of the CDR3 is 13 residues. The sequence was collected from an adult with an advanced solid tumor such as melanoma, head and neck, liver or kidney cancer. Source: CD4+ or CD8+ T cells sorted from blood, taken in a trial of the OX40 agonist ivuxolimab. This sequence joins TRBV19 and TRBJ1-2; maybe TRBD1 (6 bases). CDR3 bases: TGTGCCAGTAGTATACAGGGGTCCCATGGCTACACCTTC. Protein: CASSIQGSHGYTF.